This T cell receptor (beta chain) was identified during a study of shared clonotypes between healthy human individuals. Overall study findings and caveats: Some naive CD4 clonotypes, roughly 4.8%, turned up in common across a handful of donors. Rarefaction curves obtained for sorted subsets showed sequencing incomplete despite large depth. Sample collection involved blood only; tissue repertoires are likely different. Unshared clonotypes carried lower generation probabilities than those common to all four donors.

This clone was counted many times. Its specificity is not known. Other DNA sequences of this sample code for an identical CDR3. Clones were sequenced by immunoSEQ multiplex PCR, and TCRdb holds only the in-frame ones, with some missing. The table shows 900,000 to 1,200,000 clones, with more than 75% occurring only once. The CDR3 is 16 residues long. The V gene end was trimmed by 4 bases and the J gene end by 5 bases; junction bases not matched to a gene: 10. The germline gives CDR1 MNHEY, CDR2 SVGAGI. Input material: memory CD4+ T cells from PBMCs. Subset: CD45RA-negative fraction. This receptor was taken from a man aged 18 to 30 in good health. Some clones in this sample may be carry-over from other donors' samples. J is TRBJ1-1 and V is TRBV6-5; 10 bases match TRBD1. CDR3 DNA: TGTGCCAGCAGTTCGCCACGGACAGGGGGGCATACTGAAGCTTTCTTT. Translation: CASSSPRTGGHTEAFF.